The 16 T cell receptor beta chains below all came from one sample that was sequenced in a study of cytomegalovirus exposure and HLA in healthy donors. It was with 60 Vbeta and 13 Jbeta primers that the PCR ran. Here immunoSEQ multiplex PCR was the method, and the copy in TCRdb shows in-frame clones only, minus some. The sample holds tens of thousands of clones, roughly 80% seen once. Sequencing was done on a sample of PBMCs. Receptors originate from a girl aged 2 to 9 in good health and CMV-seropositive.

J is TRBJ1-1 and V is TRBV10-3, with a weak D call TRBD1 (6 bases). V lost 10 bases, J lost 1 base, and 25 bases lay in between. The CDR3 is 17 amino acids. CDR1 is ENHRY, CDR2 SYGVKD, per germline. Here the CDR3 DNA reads TGTGCCACCGCCTCCCGGCAGGGGTCTCTCGAGAACACTGAAGCTTTCTTT. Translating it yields CATASRQGSLENTEAFF.

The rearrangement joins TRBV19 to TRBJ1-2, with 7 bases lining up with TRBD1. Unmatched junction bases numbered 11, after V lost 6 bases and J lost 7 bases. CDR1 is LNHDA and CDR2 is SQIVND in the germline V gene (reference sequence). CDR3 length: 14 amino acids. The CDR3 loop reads CASRPGQQDFGYTF. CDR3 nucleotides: TGTGCCAGTAGACCGGGACAGCAAGACTTTGGCTACACCTTC. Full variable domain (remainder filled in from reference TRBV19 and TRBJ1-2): DGGITQSPKYLFRKEGQNVTLSCEQNLNHDAMYWYRQDPGQGLRLIYYSQIVNDFQKGDIAEGYSVSREKKESFPLTVTSAQKNPTAFYLCASRPGQQDFGYTFGSGTRLTVV.

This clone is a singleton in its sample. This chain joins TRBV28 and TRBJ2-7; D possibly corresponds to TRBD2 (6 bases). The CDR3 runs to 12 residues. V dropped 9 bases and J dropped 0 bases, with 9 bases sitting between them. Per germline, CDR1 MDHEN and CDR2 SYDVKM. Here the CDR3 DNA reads TGTGCCAGTGGGGGGTCCTCCTACGAGCAGTACTTC. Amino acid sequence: CASGGSSYEQYF.

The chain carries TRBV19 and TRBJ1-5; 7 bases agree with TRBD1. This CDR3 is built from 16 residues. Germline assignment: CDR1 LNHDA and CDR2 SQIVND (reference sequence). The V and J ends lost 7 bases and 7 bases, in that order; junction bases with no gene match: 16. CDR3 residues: CASKDRASVIGQPQHF. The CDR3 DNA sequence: TGTGCCAGTAAAGACAGGGCCAGCGTCATAGGCCAGCCCCAGCATTTT.

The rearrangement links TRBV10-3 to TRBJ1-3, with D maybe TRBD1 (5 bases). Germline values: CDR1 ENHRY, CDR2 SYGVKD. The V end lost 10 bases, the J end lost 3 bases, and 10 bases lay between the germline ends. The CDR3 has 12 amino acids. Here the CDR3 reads CATQGDGNTIYF. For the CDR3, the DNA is TGTGCCACCCAAGGGGATGGAAACACCATATATTTT.

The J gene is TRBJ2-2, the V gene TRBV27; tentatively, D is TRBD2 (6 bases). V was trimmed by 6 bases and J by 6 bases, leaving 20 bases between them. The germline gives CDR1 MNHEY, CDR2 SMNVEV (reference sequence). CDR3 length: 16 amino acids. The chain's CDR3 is CASSLKTRPPAGELFF. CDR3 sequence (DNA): TGTGCCAGCAGCCTGAAGACTAGGCCCCCGGCCGGGGAGCTGTTTTTT.

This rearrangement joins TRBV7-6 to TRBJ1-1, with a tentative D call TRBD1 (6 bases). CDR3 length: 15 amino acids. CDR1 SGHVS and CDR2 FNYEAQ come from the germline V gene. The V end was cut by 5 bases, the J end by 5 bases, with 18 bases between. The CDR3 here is CASSPRYDRRTEAFF. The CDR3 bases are TGTGCCAGCAGCCCCCGGTATGACAGGCGGACTGAAGCTTTCTTT.

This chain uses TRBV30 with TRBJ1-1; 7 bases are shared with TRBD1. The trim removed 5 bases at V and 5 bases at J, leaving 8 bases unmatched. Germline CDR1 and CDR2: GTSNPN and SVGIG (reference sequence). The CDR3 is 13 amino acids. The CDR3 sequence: CAWGGQSRTEAFF. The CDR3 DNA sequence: TGTGCCTGGGGGGGACAGAGTAGGACTGAAGCTTTCTTT.

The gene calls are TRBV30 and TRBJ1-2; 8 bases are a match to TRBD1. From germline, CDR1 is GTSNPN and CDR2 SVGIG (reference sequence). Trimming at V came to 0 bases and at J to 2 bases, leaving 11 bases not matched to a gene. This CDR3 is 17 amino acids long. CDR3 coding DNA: TGTGCCTGGAGTGTAGGTTGGGGACAGGCGGTAAACTATGGCTACACCTTC. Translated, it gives CAWSVGWGQAVNYGYTF. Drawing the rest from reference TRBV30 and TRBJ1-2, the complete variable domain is SQTIHQWPATLVQPVGSPLSLECTVEGTSNPNLYWYRQAAGRGLQLLFYSVGIGQISSEVPQNLSASRPQDRQFILSSKKLLLSDSGFYLCAWSVGWGQAVNYGYTFGSGTRLTVV.

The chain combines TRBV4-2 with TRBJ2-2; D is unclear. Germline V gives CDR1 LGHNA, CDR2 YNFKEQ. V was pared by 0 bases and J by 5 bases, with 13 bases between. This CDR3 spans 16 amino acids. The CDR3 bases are TGTGCCAGCAGCCAAGATATTAGCAGAGCAACCGGGGAGCTGTTTTTT. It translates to CASSQDISRATGELFF.

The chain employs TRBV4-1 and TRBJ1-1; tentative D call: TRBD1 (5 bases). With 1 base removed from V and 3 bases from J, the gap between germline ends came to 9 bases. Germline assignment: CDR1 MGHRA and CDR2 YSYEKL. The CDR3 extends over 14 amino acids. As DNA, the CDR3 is TGCGCCAGCAGCCAAGGCGGGGACTACACTGAAGCTTTCTTT. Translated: CASSQGGDYTEAFF.

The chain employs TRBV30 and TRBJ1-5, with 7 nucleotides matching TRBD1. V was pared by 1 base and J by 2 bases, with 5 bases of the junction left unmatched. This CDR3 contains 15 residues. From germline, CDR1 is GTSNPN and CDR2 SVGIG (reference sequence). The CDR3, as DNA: TGTGCCTGGAGTGCGGGACAGAAAGGCAATCAGCCCCAGCATTTT. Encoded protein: CAWSAGQKGNQPQHF.

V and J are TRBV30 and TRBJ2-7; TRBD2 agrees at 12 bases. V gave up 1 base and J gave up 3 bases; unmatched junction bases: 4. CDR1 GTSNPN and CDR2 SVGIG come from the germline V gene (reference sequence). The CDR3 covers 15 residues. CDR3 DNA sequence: TGTGCCTGGAGTGCGGGACTAGCGGGCCGCTACGAGCAGTACTTC. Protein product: CAWSAGLAGRYEQYF.

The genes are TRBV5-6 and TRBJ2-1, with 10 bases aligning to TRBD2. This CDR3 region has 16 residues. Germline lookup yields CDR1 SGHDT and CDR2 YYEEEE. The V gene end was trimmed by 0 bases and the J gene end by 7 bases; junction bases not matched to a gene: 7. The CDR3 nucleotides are TGTGCCAGCAGCTTGGCGGCACCTAGCGGGAGAAATGAGCAGTTCTTC. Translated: CASSLAAPSGRNEQFF.

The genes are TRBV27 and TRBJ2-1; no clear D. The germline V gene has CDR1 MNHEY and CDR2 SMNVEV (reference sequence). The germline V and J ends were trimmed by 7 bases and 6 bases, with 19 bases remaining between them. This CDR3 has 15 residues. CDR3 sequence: CASTRISAAVNEQFF. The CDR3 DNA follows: TGTGCCAGCACCCGAATCAGCGCGGCGGTCAATGAGCAGTTCTTC.

The CDR3 spells CASSSLKQETQYF. The CDR3, as DNA: TGTGCCAGCAGCTCGTTAAAACAGGAGACCCAGTACTTC. The chain links TRBV7-9 to TRBJ2-5; D not resolved. Germline lookup yields CDR1 SEHNR and CDR2 FQNEAQ (reference sequence). V was trimmed by 4 bases and J by 5 bases, leaving 11 bases between them. This CDR3 contains 13 residues.